The source of this T cell receptor beta chain is a study of Graves' ophthalmopathy and Graves' hyperthyroidism. Clinicians made diagnoses from clinical symptoms, serum thyroxine, TRAb, thyroid ultrasound and orbital computed tomography. Findings of the study overall: Most expanded clonotypes from thyroid (those above 0.001 frequency) were also found in blood.

Remarks on this clonotype: Its specificity is unknown.

V gave up 1 base and J gave up 8 bases; unmatched junction bases: 6. Germline V gene sequence: CDR1 LGHNA, CDR2 YSLEER. The CDR3 covers 17 residues. TCR beta CDR3 regions were amplified from RNA transcripts. Second-round multiplex PCR came after a first-round RT-PCR that employed HTBI primers. TCRdb fed the multiplex PCR reads into MiXCR, producing one record per CDR3 protein. The table includes about 550,000 distinct CDR3 sequences, 39% detected once. The chain links TRBV4-3 to TRBJ1-6, with TRBD1 matching over 12 bases. Material: peripheral blood or thyroid tissue (not recorded which). The TCR sequence derives from an adult man with Graves' hyperthyroidism. CDR3 region: CASSQASGTGGDSPLHF. The CDR3 nucleotides read TGCGCCAGCAGCCAAGCCTCCGGGACAGGGGGCGATTCACCCCTCCACTTT.